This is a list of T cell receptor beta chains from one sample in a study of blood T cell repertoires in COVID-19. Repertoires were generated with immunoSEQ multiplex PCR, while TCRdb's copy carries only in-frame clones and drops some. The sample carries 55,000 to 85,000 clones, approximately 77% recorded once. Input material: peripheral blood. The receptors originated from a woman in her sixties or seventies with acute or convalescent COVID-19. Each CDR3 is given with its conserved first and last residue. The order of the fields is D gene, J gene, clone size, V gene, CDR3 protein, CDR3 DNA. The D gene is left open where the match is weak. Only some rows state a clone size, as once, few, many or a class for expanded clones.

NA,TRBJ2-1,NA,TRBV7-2,CASSSPGASWYNEQFF,TGTGCCAGCAGCTCCCCAGGGGCTAGCTGGTACAATGAGCAGTTCTTC
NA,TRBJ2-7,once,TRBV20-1,CSAPLSYEQYF,TGCAGTGCCCCCCTTAGTTACGAGCAGTACTTC
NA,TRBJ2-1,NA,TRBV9,CASSVGLADYNEQFF,TGTGCCAGCAGCGTAGGGCTAGCAGATTACAATGAGCAGTTCTTC
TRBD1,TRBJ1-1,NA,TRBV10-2,CASSESYRGRNTEAFF,TGCGCCAGCAGTGAGTCGTACAGGGGGCGAAACACTGAAGCTTTCTTT
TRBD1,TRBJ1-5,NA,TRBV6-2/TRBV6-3,CASSPTRDSWGNQPQHF,TGTGCCAGCAGTCCGACCAGGGACAGTTGGGGCAATCAGCCCCAGCATTTT
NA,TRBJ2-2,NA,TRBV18,CASSPDQENTGELFF,TGTGCCAGCTCACCAGACCAGGAGAACACCGGGGAGCTGTTTTTT
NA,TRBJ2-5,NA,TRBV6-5,CASSKSAGRETQYF,TGTGCCAGCAGTAAATCAGCGGGTCGGGAGACCCAGTACTTC
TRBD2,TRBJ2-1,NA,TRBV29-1,CSAWGLAGGLNEQFF,TGCAGCGCCTGGGGACTAGCGGGGGGGCTCAATGAGCAGTTCTTC
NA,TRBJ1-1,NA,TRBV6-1,CASSDPTGNTEAFF,TGTGCCAGCAGTGATCCGACAGGGAACACTGAAGCTTTCTTT
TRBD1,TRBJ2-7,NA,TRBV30,CAWIRTGGGEQYF,TGTGCCTGGATCCGGACAGGAGGAGGCGAGCAGTACTTC
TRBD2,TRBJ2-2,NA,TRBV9,CASSARGSGVTGELFF,TGTGCCAGCAGCGCCCGAGGTAGCGGGGTAACCGGGGAGCTGTTTTTT
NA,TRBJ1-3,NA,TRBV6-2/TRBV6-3,CASSFGGGAFSGNTIYF,TGTGCCAGCAGTTTCGGCGGAGGAGCCTTCTCTGGAAACACCATATATTTT
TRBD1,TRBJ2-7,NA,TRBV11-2,CASSTGGYEQYF,TGTGCCAGCAGCACAGGGGGTTACGAGCAGTACTTC
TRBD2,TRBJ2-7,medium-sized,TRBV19,CATRTSGSSYEQYF,TGTGCCACCCGGACTAGCGGGAGCTCCTACGAGCAGTACTTC
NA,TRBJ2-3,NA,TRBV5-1,CASSFPSETDTQYF,TGCGCCAGCAGCTTCCCTAGCGAGACAGATACGCAGTATTTT
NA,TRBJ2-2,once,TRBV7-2,CASSSRNTGELFF,TGTGCCAGCAGCTCCCGGAACACCGGGGAGCTGTTTTTT
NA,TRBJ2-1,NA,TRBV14,CASSLGLNNEQFF,TGTGCCAGCAGCCTAGGACTCAACAATGAGCAGTTCTTC
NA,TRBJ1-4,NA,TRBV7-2,CASSFLVANEKLFF,TGTGCCAGCAGCTTTCTAGTGGCTAATGAAAAACTGTTTTTT
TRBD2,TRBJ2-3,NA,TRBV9,CASSGFEAGADTQYF,TGTGCCAGCAGCGGCTTTGAGGCGGGAGCGGATACGCAGTATTTT
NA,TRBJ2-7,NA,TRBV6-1,CASSASSSGGLSLVYEQYF,TGTGCCAGCAGTGCCTCAAGCTCAGGAGGGCTCTCTCTCGTCTACGAGCAGTACTTC
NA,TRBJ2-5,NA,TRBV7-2,CASSFGGTREETQYF,TGTGCCAGCAGCTTTGGCGGGACGAGGGAGGAGACCCAGTACTTC
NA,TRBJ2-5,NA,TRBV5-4,CASSGKGLQETQYF,TGTGCCAGCAGCGGCAAGGGGCTCCAAGAGACCCAGTACTTC
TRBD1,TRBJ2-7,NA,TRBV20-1,CSASSRTGAYEQYF,TGCAGTGCTAGTAGCCGGACAGGGGCCTACGAGCAGTACTTC
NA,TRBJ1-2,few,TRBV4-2,CASSQDRAGVYGYTF,TGTGCCAGCAGCCAAGATCGGGCGGGGGTTTATGGCTACACCTTC
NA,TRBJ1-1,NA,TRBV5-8,CASSRIRGGTEAFF,TGTGCCAGCAGTCGGATCCGGGGGGGCACTGAAGCTTTCTTT
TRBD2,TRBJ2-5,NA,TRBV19,CASSKREGQETQYF,TGTGCCAGTAGTAAGCGGGAGGGCCAAGAGACCCAGTACTTC
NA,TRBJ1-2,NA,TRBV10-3,CAISESNSNYGYTF,TGTGCCATCAGTGAGTCGAACAGTAACTATGGCTACACCTTC
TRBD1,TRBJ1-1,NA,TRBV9,CASSVTRDSLEAFF,TGTGCCAGCAGCGTAACTAGGGACAGCCTTGAAGCTTTCTTT
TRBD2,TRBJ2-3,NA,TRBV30,CAWRLAGSTDTQYF,TGTGCCTGGAGGCTAGCGGGGAGCACAGATACGCAGTATTTT
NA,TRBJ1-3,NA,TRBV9,CASSATVSGNTIYF,TGTGCCAGCAGCGCGACAGTATCTGGAAACACCATATATTTT
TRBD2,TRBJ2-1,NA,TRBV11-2,CASSLTSGLLNEQFF,TGTGCCAGCAGCTTAACTAGCGGCCTTTTGAATGAGCAGTTCTTC
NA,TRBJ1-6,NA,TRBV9,CASSVGSRDNDNSPLHF,TGTGCCAGCAGCGTAGGCTCCCGGGACAACGATAATTCACCCCTCCACTTT
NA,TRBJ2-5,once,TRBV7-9,CASSLLRQQETQYF,TGTGCCAGCAGCTTACTTCGACAGCAAGAGACCCAGTACTTC
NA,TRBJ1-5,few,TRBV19,CASSTYRDESNQPQHF,TGTGCCAGTAGTACCTACAGGGACGAAAGCAATCAGCCCCAGCATTTT
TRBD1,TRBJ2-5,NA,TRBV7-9,CASSSTGVETQYF,TGTGCCAGCAGCTCGACAGGGGTCGAGACCCAGTACTTC
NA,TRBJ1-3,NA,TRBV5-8,CASSFRGMSGNTIYF,TGTGCCAGCAGCTTTCGGGGAATGTCTGGAAACACCATATATTTT
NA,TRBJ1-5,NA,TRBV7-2,CASSRDLNDQPQHF,TGTGCCAGCAGCCGGGACTTAAACGACCAGCCCCAGCATTTT
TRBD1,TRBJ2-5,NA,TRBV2,CASRERWTGGAETQYF,TGTGCCAGCAGGGAGAGATGGACAGGGGGCGCGGAGACCCAGTACTTC
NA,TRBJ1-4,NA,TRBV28,CASRAGAMGGRGFF,TGTGCCAGCAGGGCCGGAGCGATGGGGGGGAGAGGGTTTTTT